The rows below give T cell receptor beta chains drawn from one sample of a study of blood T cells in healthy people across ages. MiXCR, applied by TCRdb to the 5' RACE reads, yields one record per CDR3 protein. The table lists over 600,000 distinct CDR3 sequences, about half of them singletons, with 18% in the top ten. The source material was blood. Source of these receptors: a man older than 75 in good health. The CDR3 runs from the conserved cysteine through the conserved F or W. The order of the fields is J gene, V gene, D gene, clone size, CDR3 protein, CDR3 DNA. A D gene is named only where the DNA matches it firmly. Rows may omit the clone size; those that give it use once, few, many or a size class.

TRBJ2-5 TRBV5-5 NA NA CASSLEEILDSLLEYF TGTGCCAGCAGCTTGGAAGAGATACTAGATTCCTTACTGGAGTACTTC
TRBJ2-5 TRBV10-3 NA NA CAISESGSGIRDRETQYF TGTGCCATCAGTGAGTCGGGTAGCGGGATTCGGGACAGGGAGACCCAGTACTTC
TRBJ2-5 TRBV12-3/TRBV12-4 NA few CASSVRAAGETQYF TGTGCCAGCAGTGTACGGGCAGCGGGAGAGACCCAGTACTTC
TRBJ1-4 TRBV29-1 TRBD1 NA CSVETGGRWKLFF TGCAGCGTTGAGACAGGGGGTCGGTGGAAACTGTTTTTT
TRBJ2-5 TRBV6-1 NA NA CASSEAGWRETQYF TGTGCCAGCAGTGAAGCGGGATGGAGGGAGACCCAGTACTTC
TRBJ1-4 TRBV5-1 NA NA CASSLAAVTRNEKLFF TGCGCCAGCAGCTTGGCCGCCGTGACGCGAAATGAAAAACTGTTTTTT
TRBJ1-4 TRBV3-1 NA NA CASSQGTANEKLFF TGTGCCAGCAGCCAGGGGACGGCTAATGAAAAACTGTTTTTT
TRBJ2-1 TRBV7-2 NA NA CASSVVAASYNEQFF TGTGCCAGCAGCGTCGTAGCGGCCTCCTACAATGAGCAGTTCTTC
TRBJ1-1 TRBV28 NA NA CASSRGGDTEAFF TGTGCCAGCAGTCGGGGGGGGGACACTGAAGCTTTCTTT
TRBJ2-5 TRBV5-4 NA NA CASRGRGGETQYF TGTGCCAGCAGAGGCAGGGGAGGAGAGACCCAGTACTTC
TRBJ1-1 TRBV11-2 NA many CASSFTTTEAFF TGTGCCAGCAGCTTCACCACCACTGAAGCTTTCTTT
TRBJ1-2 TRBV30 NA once CAWSAGDGYGYTF TGTGCCTGGAGTGCGGGGGATGGCTATGGCTACACCTTC
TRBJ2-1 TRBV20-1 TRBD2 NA CSAPTSGAVNEQFF TGCAGTGCTCCGACTAGCGGGGCGGTAAATGAGCAGTTCTTC
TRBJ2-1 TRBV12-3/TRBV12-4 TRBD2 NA CASTTGTSGIYNEQFF TGTGCCAGCACCACCGGGACTAGCGGCATCTACAATGAGCAGTTCTTC
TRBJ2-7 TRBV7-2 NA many CASSSRTFSYNEQYF TGTGCCAGCAGCAGCAGGACTTTCTCCTACAATGAGCAGTACTTC
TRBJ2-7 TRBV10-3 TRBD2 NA CAISESGRGGGYEQYF TGTGCCATCAGTGAGTCGGGCCGGGGGGGAGGCTACGAGCAGTACTTC
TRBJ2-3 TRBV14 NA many CASSQGVTDTQYF TGTGCCAGCAGCCAAGGCGTCACAGATACGCAGTATTTT
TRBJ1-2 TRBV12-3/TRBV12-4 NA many CASSLSVSARGYTF TGTGCCAGCAGTTTGTCAGTATCGGCTAGAGGCTACACCTTC
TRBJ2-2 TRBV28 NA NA CASSVRPPTGELFF TGTGCCAGCAGTGTAAGACCACCGACCGGGGAGCTGTTTTTT
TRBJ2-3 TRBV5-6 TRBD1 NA CASSSQGLDTQYF TGTGCCAGCAGCTCACAGGGGTTGGATACGCAGTATTTT
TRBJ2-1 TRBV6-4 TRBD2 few CASSEQAGGPSDEQFF TGTGCCAGCAGTGAGCAGGCGGGAGGGCCCTCGGATGAGCAGTTCTTC
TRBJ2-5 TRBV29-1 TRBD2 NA CSVALLAETQYF TGCAGCGTTGCTTTACTAGCGGAGACCCAGTACTTC
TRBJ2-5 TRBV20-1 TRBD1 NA CSAKTTGNERYF TGCAGTGCTAAAACGACAGGGAACGAGCGGTACTTC
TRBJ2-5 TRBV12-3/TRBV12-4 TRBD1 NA CASSITGGETQYF TGTGCCAGCAGTATTACAGGGGGAGAGACCCAGTACTTC
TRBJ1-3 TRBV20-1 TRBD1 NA CSARQYRTGGTGNTIYF TGCAGTGCTAGACAATATCGGACAGGGGGCACTGGAAACACCATATATTTT
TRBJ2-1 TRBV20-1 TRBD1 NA CSAREHGGTGGFSEQFF TGCAGTGCTAGAGAACACGGAGGGACAGGGGGATTTAGTGAGCAGTTCTTC
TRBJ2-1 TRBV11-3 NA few CASSFIRGSYNEQFF TGTGCCAGCAGCTTCATCCGAGGGTCCTACAATGAGCAGTTCTTC
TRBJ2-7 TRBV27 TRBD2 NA CASSRKLAETREQYF TGTGCCAGCAGTCGTAAACTAGCGGAAACGCGCGAGCAGTACTTC
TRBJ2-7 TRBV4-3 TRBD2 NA CAGSQGLAGGPYEQYF TGCGCCGGCAGCCAAGGACTAGCGGGAGGCCCATACGAGCAGTACTTC
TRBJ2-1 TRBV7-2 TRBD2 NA CASSRLAGSSYNEQFF TGTGCCAGCAGCCGACTAGCGGGAAGCTCCTACAATGAGCAGTTCTTC
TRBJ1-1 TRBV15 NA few CATLWSGNTEAFF TGTGCCACCCTTTGGAGCGGGAACACTGAAGCTTTCTTT
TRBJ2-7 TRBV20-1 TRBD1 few CSAAPTGVYEQYF TGCAGTGCTGCTCCGACAGGGGTGTATGAGCAGTACTTC
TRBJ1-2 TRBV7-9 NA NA CASSSSGRGYGYTF TGTGCCAGCAGCTCATCCGGACGGGGCTATGGCTACACCTTC
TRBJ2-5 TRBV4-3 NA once CASSHRKYQETQYF TGCGCCAGCAGCCATAGGAAGTACCAAGAGACCCAGTACTTC
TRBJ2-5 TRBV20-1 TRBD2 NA CSAPRLAGFSDEQYF TGCAGTGCGCCGAGACTAGCGGGGTTCTCGGATGAGCAGTACTTC